One and the same sample provided the 3 T cell receptor beta chains below, sequenced in a study of blood T cell repertoires in COVID-19. Only in-frame clones appear in the TCRdb table, and some are missing; sequencing was by immunoSEQ multiplex PCR. The sample lists roughly 200,000 clones; approximately 81% were seen once. What was sequenced was peripheral blood. The receptor source for this set is a woman aged 80 or older with acute or convalescent COVID-19.

The sample holds one count of this clone. The gene calls are TRBV5-1 and TRBJ1-1; D is unclear. The CDR3 loop spans 14 amino acids. Germline V gene sequence: CDR1 SGHRS, CDR2 YFSETQ. V lost 4 bases to trimming and J lost 1 base, with 11 bases between them. The CDR3 protein is CASSPGGGNTEAFF. The DNA for the CDR3 is TGCGCCAGCAGCCCGGGTGGCGGGAACACTGAAGCTTTCTTT. The complete variable domain, with remaining parts taken from reference TRBV5-1 and TRBJ1-1, reads KAGVTQTPRYLIKTRGQQVTLSCSPISGHRSVSWYQQTPGQGLQFLFEYFSETQRNKGNFPGRFSGRQFSNSRSEMNVSTLELGDSALYLCASSPGGGNTEAFFGQGTRLTVV.

This clone has just a few counts. CDR3 nucleotide sequence: TGCGCCAGCAGCCCAGAGTTCCGGGACAGGCCCACAGATACGCAGTATTTT. Protein product: CASSPEFRDRPTDTQYF. The chain links TRBV4-1 to TRBJ2-3, with 8 bases matching TRBD1. This CDR3 has 17 amino acids. V was pared by 4 bases and J by 2 bases, with 11 bases of the junction left unmatched. The V gene's germline CDR1 is MGHRA and CDR2 YSYEKL.

This clone was seen only a few times. The rearrangement links TRBV19 to TRBJ1-2; 8 bases match TRBD1. V lost 0 bases and J lost 0; bases outside the gene matches: 0. This CDR3 has 15 amino acids. In germline, CDR1 is LNHDA, CDR2 SQIVND (reference sequence). The CDR3, as DNA: TGTGCCAGTAGTATAGAGGGACAGGCTAACTATGGCTACACCTTC. It yields the protein CASSIEGQANYGYTF.